The entry below describes one T cell receptor beta chain. The entry originates in a study of T cell changes during pregnancy in multiple sclerosis. The data were produced by immunoSEQ multiplex PCR, yet TCRdb's version contains in-frame clones alone and is incomplete. The sample shows some 54,000 clones, approximately 94% of them seen only once. The material sequenced was CD8+ T cells from peripheral blood mononuclear cells, taken in the third trimester of pregnancy. This clonotype originated in a female donor with multiple sclerosis, enrolled in a pregnancy study.

DNA of the CDR3: TGTGCCAGCACCGGAGGAAATGAGCAGTTCTTC. Translation gives CASTGGNEQFF. The chain recombines TRBV6-1 with TRBJ2-1; a possible D gene is TRBD2 (5 bases). V dropped 7 bases and J dropped 7 bases, with 8 bases sitting between them. The CDR3 extends over 11 amino acids. Germline V gives CDR1 MNHNS, CDR2 SASEGT.